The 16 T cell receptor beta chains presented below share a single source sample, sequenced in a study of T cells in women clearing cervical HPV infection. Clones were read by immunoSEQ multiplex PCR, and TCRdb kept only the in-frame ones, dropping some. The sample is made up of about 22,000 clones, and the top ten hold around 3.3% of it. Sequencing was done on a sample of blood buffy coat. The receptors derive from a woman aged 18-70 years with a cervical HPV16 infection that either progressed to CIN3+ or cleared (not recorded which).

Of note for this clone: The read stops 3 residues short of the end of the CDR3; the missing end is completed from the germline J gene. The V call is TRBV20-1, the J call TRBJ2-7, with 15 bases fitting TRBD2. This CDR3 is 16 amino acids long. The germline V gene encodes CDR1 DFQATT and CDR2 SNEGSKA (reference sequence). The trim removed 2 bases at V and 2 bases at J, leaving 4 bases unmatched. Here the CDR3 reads CSARSGLAGGAYEQYF. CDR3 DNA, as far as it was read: TGCAGTGCTAGATCGGGACTAGCGGGAGGAGCCTACGAG.

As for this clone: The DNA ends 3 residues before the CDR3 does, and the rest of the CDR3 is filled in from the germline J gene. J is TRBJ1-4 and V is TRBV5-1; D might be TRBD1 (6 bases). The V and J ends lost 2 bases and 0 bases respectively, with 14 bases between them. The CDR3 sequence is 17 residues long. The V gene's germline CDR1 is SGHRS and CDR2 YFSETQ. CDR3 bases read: TGCGCCAGCAGCTTATCAGGGGCCCTTGCAACTAATGAAAAA. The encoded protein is CASSLSGALATNEK. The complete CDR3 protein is CASSLSGALATNEKLFF.

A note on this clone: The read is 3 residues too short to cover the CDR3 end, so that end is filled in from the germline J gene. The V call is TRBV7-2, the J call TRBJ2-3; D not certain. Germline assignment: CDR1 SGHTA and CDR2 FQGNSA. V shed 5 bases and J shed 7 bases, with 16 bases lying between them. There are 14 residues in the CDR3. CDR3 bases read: TGTGCCAGCAGCGCTGGCCAAAGGCCAAATACG. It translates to CASSAGQRPNT. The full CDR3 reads CASSAGQRPNTQYF.

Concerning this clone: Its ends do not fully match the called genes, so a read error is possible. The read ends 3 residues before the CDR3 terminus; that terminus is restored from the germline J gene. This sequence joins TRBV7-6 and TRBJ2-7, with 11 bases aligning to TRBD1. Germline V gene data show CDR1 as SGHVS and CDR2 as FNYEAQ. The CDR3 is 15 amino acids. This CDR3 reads CVSSPWTGGGYEQYF. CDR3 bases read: TGTGTCAGCAGCCCCTGGACAGGGGGCGGCTACGAG.

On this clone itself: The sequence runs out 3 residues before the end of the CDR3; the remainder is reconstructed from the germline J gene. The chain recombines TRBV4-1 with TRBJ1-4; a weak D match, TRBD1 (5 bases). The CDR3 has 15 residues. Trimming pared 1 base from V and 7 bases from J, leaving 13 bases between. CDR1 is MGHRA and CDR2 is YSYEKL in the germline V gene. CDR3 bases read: TGCGCCAGCAGCCAAGGGGGGGTCCGTGGTGAAAAA. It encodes CASSQGGVRGEK. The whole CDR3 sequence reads CASSQGGVRGEKLFF.

The CDR3 sequence: CSVRVVNEQFF. The covered CDR3 bases are TGCAGTGTGCGGGTAGTAAATGAG. J is TRBJ2-1 and V is TRBV20-1; the D gene is possibly TRBD2 (5 bases). The sequenced fragment ends 3 residues before the CDR3 boundary, so the rest is inferred from the germline J gene. This CDR3 spans 11 amino acids. The germline V gene has CDR1 DFQATT and CDR2 SNEGSKA (reference sequence). Trimming pared 7 bases from V and 7 bases from J, leaving 11 bases between.

CDR3 bases read: TGCAGTGCTAGACCCCCCCGGGGACAGGGTTCCGATGAG. This sequence encodes CSARPPRGQGSDE. The whole CDR3 sequence reads CSARPPRGQGSDEQFF. This chain uses TRBV20-1 with TRBJ2-1, with 9 bases aligning to TRBD1. The read ends 3 residues before the CDR3 terminus; that terminus is restored from the germline J gene. Germline-derived CDR1 and CDR2 are DFQATT and SNEGSKA (reference sequence). The CDR3 is 16 residues long. The junction had 13 bases not matched to a gene; V was cut back by 2 bases and J by 8 bases.

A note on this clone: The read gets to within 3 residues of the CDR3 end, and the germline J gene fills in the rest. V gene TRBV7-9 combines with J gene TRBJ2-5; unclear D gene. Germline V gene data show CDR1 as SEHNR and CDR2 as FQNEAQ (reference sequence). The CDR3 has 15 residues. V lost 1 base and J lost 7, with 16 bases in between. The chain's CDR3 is CASSLGAGASGTQYF. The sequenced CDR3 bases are TGTGCCAGCAGCTTAGGGGCTGGTGCGTCAGGGACC.

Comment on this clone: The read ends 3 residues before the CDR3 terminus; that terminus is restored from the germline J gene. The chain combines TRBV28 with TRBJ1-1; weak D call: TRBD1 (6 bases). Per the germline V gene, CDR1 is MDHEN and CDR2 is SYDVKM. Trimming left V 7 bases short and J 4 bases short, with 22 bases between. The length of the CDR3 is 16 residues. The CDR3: CASTSLSGQGGTEAFF. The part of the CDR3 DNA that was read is TGTGCCAGCACCTCGCTATCAGGGCAAGGGGGCACTGAA.

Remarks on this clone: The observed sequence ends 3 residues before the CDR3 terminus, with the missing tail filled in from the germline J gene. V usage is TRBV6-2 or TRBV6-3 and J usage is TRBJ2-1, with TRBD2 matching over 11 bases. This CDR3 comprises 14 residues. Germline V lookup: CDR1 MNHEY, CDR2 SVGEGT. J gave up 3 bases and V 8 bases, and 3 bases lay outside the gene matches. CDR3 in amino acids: CASSGTSGYNEQFF. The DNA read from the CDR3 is TGTGCCAGCTCCGGGACTAGCGGCTACAATGAG.

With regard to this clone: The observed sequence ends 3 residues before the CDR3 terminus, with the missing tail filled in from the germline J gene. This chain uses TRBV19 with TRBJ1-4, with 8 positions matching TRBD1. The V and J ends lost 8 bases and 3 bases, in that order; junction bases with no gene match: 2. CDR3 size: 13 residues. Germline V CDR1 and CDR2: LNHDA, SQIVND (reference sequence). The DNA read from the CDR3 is TGTGCCAGTGGACAGGGATCTAATGAAAAA. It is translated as CASGQGSNEK. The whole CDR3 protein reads CASGQGSNEKLFF.

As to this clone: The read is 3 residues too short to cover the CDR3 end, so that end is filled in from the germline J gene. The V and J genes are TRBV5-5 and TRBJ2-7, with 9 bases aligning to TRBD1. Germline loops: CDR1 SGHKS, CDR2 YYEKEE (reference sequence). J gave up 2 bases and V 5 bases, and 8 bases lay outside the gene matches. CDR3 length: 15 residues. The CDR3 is CASRPPGTGTYEQYF. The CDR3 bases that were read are TGTGCCAGCAGACCACCCGGGACAGGGACCTACGAG.

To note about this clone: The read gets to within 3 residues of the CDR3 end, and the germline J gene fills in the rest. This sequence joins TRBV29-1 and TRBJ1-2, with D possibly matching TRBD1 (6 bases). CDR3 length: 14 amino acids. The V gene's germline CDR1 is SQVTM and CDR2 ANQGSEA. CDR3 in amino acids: CSTPGTGTMRGYTF. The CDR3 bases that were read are TGCAGCACCCCAGGTACAGGGACTATGAGAGGC.

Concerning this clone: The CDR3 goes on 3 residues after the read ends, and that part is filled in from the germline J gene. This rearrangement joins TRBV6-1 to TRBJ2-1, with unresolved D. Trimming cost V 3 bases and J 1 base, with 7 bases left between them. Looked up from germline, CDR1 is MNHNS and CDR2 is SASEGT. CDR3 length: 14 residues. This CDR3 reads CASSDLQSYNEQFF. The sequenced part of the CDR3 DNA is TGTGCCAGCAGTGATCTTCAGTCCTACAATGAG.

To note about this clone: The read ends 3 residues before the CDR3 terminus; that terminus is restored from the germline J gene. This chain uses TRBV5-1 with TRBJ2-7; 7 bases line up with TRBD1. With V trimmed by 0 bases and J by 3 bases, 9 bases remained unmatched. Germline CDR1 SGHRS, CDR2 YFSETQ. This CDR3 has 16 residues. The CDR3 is CASSLAPPGQNYEQYF. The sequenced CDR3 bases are TGCGCCAGCAGCTTGGCACCACCGGGACAGAACTACGAG. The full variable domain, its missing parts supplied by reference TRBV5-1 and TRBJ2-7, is KAGVTQTPRYLIKTRGQQVTLSCSPISGHRSVSWYQQTPGQGLQFLFEYFSETQRNKGNFPGRFSGRQFSNSRSEMNVSTLELGDSALYLCASSLAPPGQNYEQYFGPGTRLTVT.

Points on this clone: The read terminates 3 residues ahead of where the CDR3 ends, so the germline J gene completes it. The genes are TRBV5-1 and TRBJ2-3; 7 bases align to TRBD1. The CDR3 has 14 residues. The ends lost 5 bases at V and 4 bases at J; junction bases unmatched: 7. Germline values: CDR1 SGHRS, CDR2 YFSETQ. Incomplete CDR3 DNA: TGCGCCAGCAGACAAACAGGGGCGGCAGATACG. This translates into CASRQTGAADT. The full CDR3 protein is CASRQTGAADTQYF.